A single T cell receptor (beta chain) is shown here with its context. What it binds is not known. The data belong to a study of T cell repertoires in cytomegalovirus infection. This CDR3 has 17 residues. In germline, CDR1 is MNHEY, CDR2 SVGEGT. The germline V and J ends were trimmed by 6 bases and 0 bases, with 21 bases remaining between them. Each CDR3 protein gets one entry after TCRdb re-called the reads with MiXCR. The profile shows fewer than 200,000 distinct CDR3 sequences, less than 25% of them singletons. General study points: Individuals carrying CMV plus the relevant HLA were identified by cumulative frequency of public TCR beta families. In two of eight donors, the top clonotype was HLA-C-restricted CMV-specific.

This TCR came from a human donor in good health (CMV status not recorded). Some clones in this sample may be carry-over from other donors' samples. V is TRBV6-2 or TRBV6-3 and J is TRBJ2-7, with D maybe TRBD1 (6 bases). Sequences were derived from CD8+ T cells from cultured PBMCs, sampled from culture after CMV antigen stimulation. The CDR3 loop reads CASRVTQTGSDSYEQYF. The CDR3 nucleotides are TGTGCCAGCAGAGTCACCCAAACAGGGTCGGACTCCTACGAGCAGTACTTC.